This record looks at one T cell receptor beta chain sequence and its context. In the authors' workflow: Estimation of nucleated cell counts was performed using reference gene primer amplification. Some clones are missing from TCRdb's copy, which holds only in-frame ones; the method was immunoSEQ multiplex PCR. V and J calls and clone size are as listed in that table; D and trimming were resolved from the DNA. The sample holds approximately 340,000 clones, over 80% seen once. Seattle-derived patients entered the study during active infection and were followed longitudinally. The source of the sample is a study of blood T cell repertoires in COVID-19. Study information: Sites in the United States, Italy and Spain provided acute and convalescent COVID-19 samples. Sources were T cells, B-cell-depleted T cells, or PBMCs; the material itself was cDNA or gDNA.

Trimming pared 2 bases from V and 0 bases from J, leaving 8 bases between. This CDR3 region has 16 residues. Germline values: CDR1 SNHLY, CDR2 FYNNEI. V is TRBV2 and J is TRBJ2-6, with unresolved D. The TCR was taken from a man under 40 with COVID-19, enrolled during active disease. The sequenced sample consisted of peripheral blood. The CDR3, as DNA: TGTGCCAGCAGTGAATTCCTGAGCTCTGGGGCCAACGTCCTGACTTTC. Its translation: CASSEFLSSGANVLTF.